These 10 T cell receptor beta chains originate from one sample sequenced in a study of T-cell memory formation after mild COVID-19. Each CDR3 protein is one row after TCRdb ran MiXCR on the 5' RACE reads. The sample yields around 210,000 distinct CDR3 sequences, more than 8% seen once. Specimen: PBMCs or a T cell subset sorted from them (not recorded which). Receptors were obtained from a young man who had mild COVID-19 (a few samples of this study predate the infection). Cell type and time point are not known.

The chain is built from TRBV24-1 and TRBJ2-1, with TRBD2 matching over 8 bases. J gave up 9 bases and V 2 bases, and 5 bases lay outside the gene matches. The CDR3 loop spans 14 amino acids. CDR1 and CDR2 from the germline V gene are KGHDR and SFDVKD. The CDR3 DNA follows: TGTGCCACCAGTGATTCGACTAGCGAGGGTGAGCAGTTCTTC. It codes for CATSDSTSEGEQFF.

This clonotype has ten or more counts. Written as DNA, the CDR3 is TGCGCCAGCAGCTTGCTGGGAGAATCCACAGATACGCAGTATTTT. Residues: CASSLLGESTDTQYF. The V gene is TRBV5-1, the J gene TRBJ2-3, with D perhaps matching TRBD2 (5 bases). This CDR3 comprises 15 residues. Per the germline V gene, CDR1 is SGHRS and CDR2 is YFSETQ. V lost 1 base to trimming and J lost 2 bases, with 11 bases between them.

This clonotype was observed a few times. The genes are TRBV7-9 and TRBJ1-2; 7 nucleotides agree with TRBD1. This CDR3 is built from 14 residues. CDR1 and CDR2 from the germline V gene are SEHNR and FQNEAQ (reference sequence). V trimming: 5 bases; J trimming: 4 bases; junction bases outside the gene matches: 7. The CDR3 region is CASSRLTGTYGYTF. CDR3 sequence (DNA): TGTGCCAGCAGCCGCCTGACAGGGACCTATGGCTACACCTTC. Full variable domain (outside the CDR3, taken from reference TRBV7-9 and TRBJ1-2): DTGVSQNPRHKITKRGQNVTFRCDPISEHNRLYWYRQTLGQGPEFLTYFQNEAQLEKSRLLSDRFSAERPKGSFSTLEIQRTEQGDSAMYLCASSRLTGTYGYTFGSGTRLTVV.

This clonotype was counted only a few times. Its ends do not fully match the called genes, so a read error is possible. The rearrangement joins TRBV2 to TRBJ2-3, with D possibly TRBD2 on 5 matching bases. Germline lookup yields CDR1 SNHLY and CDR2 FYNNEI. CDR3 length: 12 residues. This CDR3 reads CASSESGSGWSF. The CDR3 DNA reads TGTGCCAGCAGTGAATCGGGGAGCGGATGGTCTTTT.

This clonotype was seen only a few times. This rearrangement joins TRBV7-9 to TRBJ2-5; D is possibly TRBD2 (5 bases). This CDR3 has 15 residues. The germline V and J ends were trimmed by 1 base and 4 bases, with 13 bases remaining between them. From germline, CDR1 is SEHNR and CDR2 FQNEAQ (reference sequence). Written as DNA, the CDR3 is TGTGCCAGCAGCTTAGATTCGTGGGCGGGAGAGACCCAGTACTTC. Translating gives CASSLDSWAGETQYF.

This clonotype was recorded a few times. V usage is TRBV2 and J usage is TRBJ1-6; D might be TRBD1 (6 bases). Germline V CDR1 and CDR2: SNHLY, FYNNEI. There are 15 residues in the CDR3. Trimming removed 5 bases at V and 9 bases at J, with 17 bases between. The CDR3 DNA reads TGTGCCAGCAGTTCCATCTGGGGAGGGGGTTCACCCCTCCACTTT. Translation: CASSSIWGGGSPLHF.

This clonotype occurred a few times. This sequence joins TRBV4-1 and TRBJ1-5; 9 nucleotides align to TRBD1. The CDR3 loop spans 16 amino acids. Trimming took 0 bases from V and 4 from J; bases not matched to a gene: 4. CDR1 is MGHRA, CDR2 YSYEKL, per germline. The CDR3 nucleotides are TGCGCCAGCAGCCAAGAACGGGGGACAGGGAATCAGCCCCAGCATTTT. It translates to CASSQERGTGNQPQHF.

The rearrangement links TRBV2 to TRBJ1-5, with 7 bases that match TRBD1. The CDR3 is 15 residues long. Per germline, CDR1 SNHLY and CDR2 FYNNEI. After removal of 3 bases from V and 3 bases from J, the junction contained 5 bases not matched to a gene. This CDR3 reads CASSDLTGYNQPQHF. The DNA for the CDR3 is TGTGCCAGCAGTGACTTGACAGGGTACAATCAGCCCCAGCATTTT.

This sequence joins TRBV5-1 and TRBJ2-5; D is uncertain. The germline V and J ends were trimmed by 0 bases and 1 base, with 7 bases remaining between them. This CDR3 is built from 14 residues. Germline V gene lookup returns CDR1 SGHRS and CDR2 YFSETQ. DNA of the CDR3: TGCGCCAGCAGCTTGGGATGGCCCCAAGAGACCCAGTACTTC. This gives the protein CASSLGWPQETQYF. The full variable domain, completed using reference TRBV5-1 and TRBJ2-5, is KAGVTQTPRYLIKTRGQQVTLSCSPISGHRSVSWYQQTPGQGLQFLFEYFSETQRNKGNFPGRFSGRQFSNSRSEMNVSTLELGDSALYLCASSLGWPQETQYFGPGTRLLVL.

This chain links TRBV7-2 with TRBJ2-5; D remains ambiguous. Trimming took 3 bases from V and 2 from J, leaving 16 bases between them. The CDR3 is 16 amino acids. In germline, CDR1 is SGHTA, CDR2 FQGNSA. The CDR3 DNA reads as TGTGCCAGCAGCTTCCAGGTTTCTCAATTGCAAGAGACCCAGTACTTC. As protein: CASSFQVSQLQETQYF.